This T cell receptor (beta chain) stems from a study of cytomegalovirus exposure and HLA in healthy donors. The trim removed 0 bases at V and 7 bases at J, leaving 2 bases unmatched. CDR1 and CDR2 (germline): SGHRS, YFSETQ. This CDR3 contains 14 residues. A note on this clone: Its specificity is unknown.

Regarding the study as a whole: Sequencing artifact likely explains a cluster of highly shared sequence variants. Some V segments, TRBV6-2 and TRBV6-3 among them, were indistinguishable and were therefore excluded.

The PCR contained 60 Vbeta and 13 Jbeta primers. The method was immunoSEQ multiplex PCR; TCRdb's version includes in-frame clones alone and lacks a portion of them. The sample holds 150,000 to 250,000 clones, roughly 79% seen once. The source of this sequence is a man in his thirties or forties in good health and CMV-seronegative. The rearrangement joins TRBV5-1 to TRBJ1-5; TRBD1 agrees at 9 bases. The sample taken for sequencing was PBMCs. The CDR3 here is CASSLGTGAQPQHF. The DNA of the CDR3 is TGCGCCAGCAGCTTGGGGACAGGGGCCCAGCCCCAGCATTTT.